Sequencing of this T cell receptor (beta chain) was carried out in a study of shared clonotypes between healthy human individuals. Broader study findings: Naive subsets usually exceeded memory subsets in estimated richness. Represented diversity (both genetic and exposure-history) was limited by the small number of donors.

In the sorted-subset replicate PCRs, 200 ng DNA, 25,000 to 35,000 T cell genomes, was used. As processed by the authors: Because ImmunoSEQ provided only junction sequences with no quality scores, the filtering differed. Sequencing used immunoSEQ multiplex PCR; TCRdb keeps in-frame clones, though not all of them. For V, J and clone size, that table is used; D and trimming come from the DNA. The sample yields a few hundred thousand clones, 73% seen once. A remark on this clone: Its specificity is not known.

Trimming took 4 bases from V and 5 from J, leaving 14 bases between them. The CDR3 has 14 residues. The germline CDR1 and CDR2 sequences are MNHNY and SVGAGI (reference sequence). This TCR derives from a young man in good health. Sequenced input: memory CD4+ T cells sorted from blood. Subset denoted: CD45RA-negative fraction. The chain combines TRBV6-6 with TRBJ2-5; no clear D. CDR3 protein: CASSLTQGRETQYF. CDR3 coding DNA: TGTGCCAGCAGTTTGACCCAAGGCCGCGAGACCCAGTACTTC.